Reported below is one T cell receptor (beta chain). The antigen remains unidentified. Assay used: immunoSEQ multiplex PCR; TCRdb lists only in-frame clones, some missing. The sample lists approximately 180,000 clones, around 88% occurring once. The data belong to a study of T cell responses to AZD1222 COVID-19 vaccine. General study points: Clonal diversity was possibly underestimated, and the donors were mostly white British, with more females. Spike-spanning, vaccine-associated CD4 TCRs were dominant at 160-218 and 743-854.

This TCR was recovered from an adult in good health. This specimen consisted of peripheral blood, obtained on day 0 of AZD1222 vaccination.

CDR3 DNA: TGTGCCAGCAGCCTCCGGACAGGGGCCTCTCCTTTTACCTCTGGAAACACCATATATTTT. Translating gives CASSLRTGASPFTSGNTIYF. The chain employs TRBV9 and TRBJ1-3; 9 bases line up with TRBD1. The CDR3 loop spans 20 amino acids. J lost 0 bases, V lost 4 bases, and 17 bases had no gene match. Germline loops: CDR1 SGDLS, CDR2 YYNGEE.